The 3 T cell receptor beta chains presented below share a single source sample, sequenced in a study of blood T cells in healthy people across ages. For the second PCR, which ran for about 6 to 11 cycles, a sample-barcoded 5' primer and a J-beta primer mix were used. TCRdb reprocessed the 5' RACE reads with MiXCR, giving one entry per CDR3 protein. The table shows some 890,000 distinct CDR3 sequences, with roughly 29% occurring only once. These data also formed part of another study, on T cells of mothers and their children.

Sequenced material: blood. Source of these receptors: a woman aged 40 to 50 in good health.

The J gene is TRBJ2-3, the V gene TRBV2, with D perhaps TRBD2 (5 bases). V lost 5 bases, J lost 4 bases, and 16 bases lay in between. This CDR3 spans 15 amino acids. The germline gives CDR1 SNHLY, CDR2 FYNNEI. In nucleotides, the CDR3 is TGTGCCAGCAGTAAGACCCACGGGATCCCAGATACGCAGTATTTT. This encodes CASSKTHGIPDTQYF.

This clonotype has more than one count but fewer than ten. This chain connects TRBV5-1 to TRBJ2-1, with D tentatively TRBD1 (5 bases). Looked up from germline, CDR1 is SGHRS and CDR2 is YFSETQ. The CDR3 contains 14 residues. Trimming cost V 3 bases and J 4 bases, with 11 bases left between them. The CDR3 reads CASSWGNGYNEQFF. CDR3 DNA sequence: TGCGCCAGCAGCTGGGGCAACGGATACAATGAGCAGTTCTTC.

The table lists this clonotype with a few counts. V gene TRBV20-1 combines with J gene TRBJ1-1, with D maybe TRBD1 (5 bases). This CDR3 comprises 12 residues. V lost 2 bases and J 7 bases, leaving 11 bases between the germline ends. Germline CDR1 DFQATT, CDR2 SNEGSKA (reference sequence). DNA of the CDR3: TGCAGTGCTAGACGGGGGGGTGGTGAAGCTTTCTTT. Encoded protein: CSARRGGGEAFF.